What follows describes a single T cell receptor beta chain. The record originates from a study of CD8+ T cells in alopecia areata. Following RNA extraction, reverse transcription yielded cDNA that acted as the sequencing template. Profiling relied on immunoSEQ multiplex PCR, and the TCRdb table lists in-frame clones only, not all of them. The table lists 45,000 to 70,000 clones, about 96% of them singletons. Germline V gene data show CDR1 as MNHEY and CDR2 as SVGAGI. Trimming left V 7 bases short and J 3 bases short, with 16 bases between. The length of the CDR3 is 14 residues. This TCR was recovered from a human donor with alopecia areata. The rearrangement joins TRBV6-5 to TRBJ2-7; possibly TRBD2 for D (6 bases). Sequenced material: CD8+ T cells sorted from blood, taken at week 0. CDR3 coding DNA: TGTGCCAGCACCCCGGGGGACGGAGGCTACGAGCAGTACTTC. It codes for CASTPGDGGYEQYF.